This T cell receptor beta chain was recorded in a study of T cells in Graves' hyperthyroidism and ophthalmopathy. Germline CDR1 SNHLY, CDR2 FYNNEI. Trimming at V came to 7 bases and at J to 2 bases, leaving 6 bases not matched to a gene. This CDR3 spans 14 amino acids. Study observations and caveats: Among thyroid clonotypes expanded above 0.001, most also appeared in blood.

Concerning this clonotype itself: What it binds is not known.

Authors of the study amplified TCR beta CDR3 regions from RNA transcripts. Primed by the HTBI set, a first-round RT-PCR was run on the TCR CDR3. Using its own MiXCR run on the multiplex PCR reads, TCRdb lists one record per CDR3 protein. The sample yields about 560,000 distinct CDR3 sequences, roughly 17% seen once. No progression to ophthalmopathy during 18 months of follow-up defined stable disease. Exclusion of patients followed from uncontrolled infection, other autoimmune disease, pregnancy or lactation. Diagnoses rested on clinical symptoms, serum thyroxine and TRAb, thyroid ultrasound and orbital computed tomography.

This rearrangement joins TRBV2 to TRBJ2-7; 9 nucleotides line up with TRBD1. Material: blood. This TCR derives from a woman aged 18-29 years with Graves' hyperthyroidism. Written as DNA, the CDR3 is TGTGCCAGCAATCCGGGACAGGGACCCTACGAGCAGTACTTC. Its translation: CASNPGQGPYEQYF.